These 21 T cell receptor beta chains came from one sample sequenced in a study of somatic mutations in cytotoxic T cells in rheumatoid arthritis (dated by TCRdb to 2016 to 2017). Library method: the immunoSEQ multiplex PCR assay. TCRdb's version of the immuneACCESS table is confined to in-frame rearrangements and falls short of the full clone set. An unresolved V gene accounts for under half of the shortfall where checked; the remainder is of unknown origin. This sample lists about 30,000 clones; around 86% were detected once. The ten largest account for 6.5% to 9% of the sample. Specimen: CD8+ T cells sorted from blood. The origin of the receptors is an adult with rheumatoid arthritis.

CDR3 region: CASRRRTGQNYGYTF. The CDR3 DNA sequence: TGTGCCAGCAGACGACGGACAGGGCAAAACTATGGCTACACCTTC. The chain carries TRBV5-5 and TRBJ1-2; TRBD1 aligns across 8 bases. The CDR3 contains 15 residues. V lost 5 bases, J lost 2 bases, and 8 bases stayed unmatched. Germline CDR1 SGHKS, CDR2 YYEKEE (reference sequence). Full variable domain (rest looked up from reference TRBV5-5 and TRBJ1-2): DAGVTQSPTHLIKTRGQQVTLRCSPISGHKSVSWYQQVLGQGPQFIFQYYEKEERGRGNFPDRFSARQFPNYSSELNVNALLLGDSALYLCASRRRTGQNYGYTFGSGTRLTVV.

In regard to this clone: This same CDR3 is encoded by further DNA sequences in the sample. CDR3 sequence reads: CASSFGGASYNEQFF. DNA of the CDR3: TGTGCCAGCAGTTTTGGGGGAGCCTCATACAATGAGCAGTTCTTC. This chain connects TRBV27 to TRBJ2-1; D is possibly TRBD1 or TRBD2 (5 bases each). The CDR3 is 15 residues long. V lost 3 bases and J 4 bases, leaving 13 bases between the germline ends. Germline V gene sequence: CDR1 MNHEY, CDR2 SMNVEV (reference sequence).

This clone appeared a few times. This chain connects TRBV6-5 to TRBJ1-5; the D gene is possibly TRBD1 (6 bases). Germline assignment: CDR1 MNHEY and CDR2 SVGAGI. Trimming stripped 5 bases from V and 4 bases from J, with 9 bases between. The CDR3 consists of 13 residues. This CDR3 reads CASSNRANQPQHF. The CDR3 DNA follows: TGTGCCAGCAGTAACAGGGCAAATCAGCCCCAGCATTTT.

This rearrangement joins TRBV11-2 to TRBJ2-1; TRBD2 matches 10 bases. The CDR3 has 15 amino acids. V lost 5 bases to trimming and J lost 6 bases; unmatched junction nucleotides: 7. The germline V gene has CDR1 SGHAT and CDR2 FQNNGV. The DNA for the CDR3 is TGTGCCAGCAGCATCGGGACTAGCGAGATCAATGAGCAGTTCTTC. It codes for CASSIGTSEINEQFF.

The CDR3 region is CASSLGTGGGYTF. DNA of the CDR3: TGTGCCAGCAGTTTAGGGACAGGGGGCGGCTACACCTTC. V and J are TRBV27 and TRBJ1-2; 12 nucleotides agree with TRBD1. J was trimmed by 8 bases and V by 2 bases; bases with no gene match: 0. The CDR3 runs 13 residues. Germline V CDR1 and CDR2: MNHEY, SMNVEV (reference sequence).

The chain combines TRBV7-9 with TRBJ1-5, with no clear D. V gave up 0 bases and J gave up 9 bases, with 12 bases separating them. The CDR3 has 14 residues. CDR1 is SEHNR, CDR2 FQNEAQ, per germline (reference sequence). The CDR3 DNA follows: TGTGCCAGCAGCTTAGCGGATGATAGGATGCCCCAGCATTTT. It encodes CASSLADDRMPQHF.

This sequence joins TRBV7-9 and TRBJ2-5, with 12 bases that match TRBD2. Germline CDR1 reads SEHNR; CDR2 reads FQNEAQ (reference sequence). The CDR3 runs 14 residues. J lost 5 bases, V lost 5 bases, and 3 bases had no gene match. The CDR3 sequence is CASSRTSGAETQYF. The CDR3 nucleotides read TGTGCCAGCAGCCGGACTAGCGGGGCGGAGACCCAGTACTTC.

This clone was recorded a few times. The V call is TRBV25-1, the J call TRBJ2-4; D is perhaps TRBD1 (5 bases). Germline CDR1 reads MGHDK; CDR2 reads SYGVNS. Trimming removed 1 base from V and 7 bases from J, with 14 bases in between. CDR3 length: 15 residues. In DNA form, the CDR3 reads TGTGCCAGCAGTGAATCTGGGGCAGGGATTAACATTCAGTACTTC. Translating it yields CASSESGAGINIQYF. The full variable domain, its missing parts supplied by reference TRBV25-1 and TRBJ2-4, is EADIYQTPRYLVIGTGKKITLECSQTMGHDKMYWYQQDPGMELHLIHYSYGVNSTEKGDLSSESTVSRIRTEHFPLTLESARPSHTSQYLCASSESGAGINIQYFGAGTRLSVL.

The chain recombines TRBV4-1 with TRBJ2-5; D possibly corresponds to TRBD1 (5 bases). V lost 2 bases to trimming and J lost 11 bases, with 15 bases between them. The germline gives CDR1 MGHRA, CDR2 YSYEKL. The CDR3 is 13 amino acids. CDR3 in amino acids: CASSQYQGKEQYF. DNA of the CDR3: TGCGCCAGCAGCCAATATCAGGGAAAGGAGCAGTACTTC.

The CDR3 sequence is CASSFGTIYEQYF. The CDR3 coding sequence is TGTGCCAGCAGCTTTGGGACAATCTACGAGCAGTACTTC. J is TRBJ2-7 and V is TRBV7-9, with D perhaps TRBD1 (6 bases). Trimming shortened V by 3 bases and J by 3 bases, and 9 bases separated the two germline ends. Germline lookup yields CDR1 SEHNR and CDR2 FQNEAQ (reference sequence). There are 13 residues in the CDR3.

The chain combines TRBV6-6 with TRBJ1-2; maybe TRBD1 (6 bases). Between the trimmed V and J ends, which lost 2 bases and 7 bases, there was a span of 11 bases. CDR3 length equals 13 residues. Germline V gene sequence: CDR1 MNHNY, CDR2 SVGAGI (reference sequence). CDR3 amino acids: CASSYGGLSGYTF. The CDR3 nucleotides are TGTGCCAGCAGTTACGGGGGGCTTAGTGGCTACACCTTC.

This rearrangement joins TRBV7-6 to TRBJ1-5; a weak D match, TRBD1 (5 bases). This CDR3 region has 13 residues. Trimming pared 5 bases from V and 7 bases from J, leaving 12 bases between. Germline V gives CDR1 SGHVS, CDR2 FNYEAQ. The CDR3 nucleotides are TGTGCCAGCAGCATAGGGACCTACCAGCCCCAGCATTTT. Protein sequence: CASSIGTYQPQHF.

The rearrangement joins TRBV7-6 to TRBJ2-1; TRBD2 agrees at 12 bases. This CDR3 has 17 residues. Germline CDR1 SGHVS, CDR2 FNYEAQ. Trimming cost V 5 bases and J 8 bases; bases outside gene matches: 13. For the CDR3, the DNA is TGTGCCAGCAGCCCTACTAGCGGGGGGTACCGGGGGGATGAGCAGTTCTTC. It codes for CASSPTSGGYRGDEQFF.

The chain uses TRBV2 and TRBJ2-2; D not resolved. The length of the CDR3 is 15 residues. Trimming took 2 bases from V and 5 from J, leaving 12 bases between them. Germline values: CDR1 SNHLY, CDR2 FYNNEI. CDR3 region: CASSEKVMRTGELFF. The CDR3 coding sequence is TGTGCCAGCAGTGAAAAGGTTATGCGGACCGGGGAGCTGTTTTTT.

The chain recombines TRBV7-9 with TRBJ1-2; 7 bases are shared with TRBD1. V gave up 5 bases and J gave up 6 bases; unmatched junction bases: 12. The CDR3 spans 15 residues. Germline V gene sequence: CDR1 SEHNR, CDR2 FQNEAQ (reference sequence). The CDR3 spells CASSGTDIIMNGYTF. In nucleotides, the CDR3 is TGTGCCAGCAGCGGGACAGATATTATTATGAATGGCTACACCTTC.

This clone occurred a few times. V and J are TRBV14 and TRBJ1-2, with a possible D match to TRBD1 (5 bases). Per germline, CDR1 SGHDN and CDR2 FVKESK. V was pared by 4 bases and J by 6 bases, with 6 bases between. The length of the CDR3 is 11 residues. Here the CDR3 reads CASSRGDGYTF. CDR3 DNA sequence: TGTGCCAGCAGCCGGGGGGATGGCTACACCTTC.

The genes are TRBV29-1 and TRBJ2-7, with D unclear. Deletions cut 0 bases from V and 0 bases from J, with 9 bases between. Germline loops: CDR1 SQVTM, CDR2 ANQGSEA. This CDR3 contains 14 residues. The CDR3 bases are TGCAGCGTTGAAGATCGCGGCAGCTCCTACGAGCAGTACTTC. Protein sequence: CSVEDRGSSYEQYF.

The table lists this clone with a count of one. The chain has TRBV28 and TRBJ1-2; D is uncertain. Germline-derived CDR1 and CDR2 are MDHEN and SYDVKM. This CDR3 comprises 14 residues. Trimming stripped 3 bases from V and 4 bases from J, with 12 bases between. The CDR3 here is CASSFLDNRYGYTF. The CDR3 nucleotides are TGTGCCAGCAGTTTTCTCGACAATCGCTATGGCTACACCTTC.

The J gene is TRBJ1-4, the V gene TRBV4-1, with 7 positions matching TRBD1. CDR1 and CDR2 from the germline V gene are MGHRA and YSYEKL. The CDR3 runs to 16 residues. J lost 3 bases, V lost 4 bases, and 8 bases had no gene match. The CDR3 loop is CASSPRQGAANEKLFF. In DNA form, the CDR3 reads TGCGCCAGCAGCCCACGACAGGGAGCGGCTAATGAAAAACTGTTTTTT.

The J gene is TRBJ2-5, the V gene TRBV6-1, with 7 bases aligning to TRBD2. The germline gives CDR1 MNHNS, CDR2 SASEGT. This CDR3 has 15 amino acids. The V gene end was trimmed by 4 bases and the J gene end by 2 bases; junction bases not matched to a gene: 7. CDR3 sequence: CASSVEAGSQETQYF. CDR3 coding DNA: TGTGCCAGCAGTGTAGAAGCGGGGTCACAAGAGACCCAGTACTTC.

V usage is TRBV6-5 and J usage is TRBJ2-5, with 11 bases identical to TRBD2. CDR3 length: 14 residues. Germline V CDR1 and CDR2: MNHEY, SVGAGI. J gave up 11 bases and V 6 bases, and 11 bases lay outside the gene matches. The CDR3 DNA reads as TGTGCCAGCAGCGCGACACTAGCGGGAGTTGAGCAGTACTTC. It specifies CASSATLAGVEQYF.